These 9 T cell receptor beta chains were all obtained from the same sample, sequenced in a study of CD8+ T cells in alopecia areata. RNA was isolated and reverse transcribed to cDNA, the sequencing template. The method was immunoSEQ multiplex PCR; TCRdb's version includes in-frame clones alone and lacks a portion of them. The sample has about 120,000 clones; about half are singletons. Treatment here: oral pan-JAK inhibitor, 5-10 mg twice daily. Sequenced here: CD4+ T cells sorted from blood, sampled at week 4, from a patient treated with tofacitinib. These receptors originate from a human donor with alopecia areata.

V usage is TRBV6-1 and J usage is TRBJ1-2; the D is unclear. Germline V gene lookup returns CDR1 MNHNS and CDR2 SASEGT. V lost 5 bases, J lost 8 bases, and 18 bases lay in between. The CDR3 length is 14 residues. The CDR3 region is CASSLSGRRNGYTF. CDR3 coding DNA: TGTGCCAGCAGTCTATCCGGACGGCGAAACGGCTACACCTTC.

The rearrangement joins TRBV6-5 to TRBJ2-4, with 8 bases identical to TRBD1. The CDR3 loop spans 14 amino acids. The V gene end was trimmed by 5 bases and the J gene end by 11 bases; junction bases not matched to a gene: 11. The germline CDR1 and CDR2 sequences are MNHEY and SVGAGI. The chain's CDR3 is CASSEPRQGTLQYF. The CDR3 DNA sequence: TGTGCCAGCAGTGAACCAAGACAGGGGACACTTCAGTACTTC.

DNA for the CDR3: TGTGCCAGCAGCTCACCGGGACTCGAAGCTTTCTTT. Translation: CASSSPGLEAFF. The chain joins TRBV6-5 to TRBJ1-1, with a possible D match to TRBD1 (5 bases). CDR1 and CDR2 from the germline V gene are MNHEY and SVGAGI. The V end was cut by 6 bases, the J end by 8 bases, with 13 bases between. CDR3 length: 12 residues.

The rearrangement links TRBV30 to TRBJ1-4; a possible D gene is TRBD1 (5 bases). Germline lookup yields CDR1 GTSNPN and CDR2 SVGIG (reference sequence). Trimming stripped 1 base from V and 3 bases from J, with 6 bases between. This CDR3 comprises 13 residues. CDR3 in amino acids: CAWSGQPNEKLFF. Written as DNA, the CDR3 is TGTGCCTGGAGTGGACAGCCTAATGAAAAACTGTTTTTT.

The chain uses TRBV29-1 and TRBJ1-3, with D perhaps matching TRBD1 (6 bases). In germline, CDR1 is SQVTM, CDR2 ANQGSEA. This CDR3 contains 12 residues. V was clipped by 7 bases and J by 2 bases, with 9 bases between them. The chain's CDR3 is CSARDTGNTIYF. CDR3 nucleotides: TGCAGCGCACGGGACACTGGAAACACCATATATTTT.

J is TRBJ2-5 and V is TRBV29-1; the D gene is possibly TRBD1 (6 bases). The CDR3 loop spans 12 amino acids. CDR1 and CDR2 from the germline V gene are SQVTM and ANQGSEA. The V end was cut by 7 bases, the J end by 4 bases, with 13 bases between. This CDR3 reads CSALQGRETQYF. DNA for the CDR3: TGCAGCGCCCTACAGGGAAGAGAGACCCAGTACTTC.

Remarks on this clone: In the same sample, other DNA sequences code for this CDR3. V usage is TRBV29-1 and J usage is TRBJ2-3; weak D call: TRBD2 (6 bases). V lost 6 bases and J 0 bases, leaving 10 bases between the germline ends. Germline-derived CDR1 and CDR2 are SQVTM and ANQGSEA. The length of the CDR3 is 13 residues. The CDR3 here is CSVGGRSTDTQYF. CDR3 DNA: TGCAGCGTCGGAGGGAGGAGCACAGATACGCAGTATTTT.

V usage is TRBV4-1 and J usage is TRBJ1-1, with 8 bases identical to TRBD1. Germline lookup yields CDR1 MGHRA and CDR2 YSYEKL. V lost 1 base and J lost 1; bases outside the gene matches: 14. CDR3 length equals 19 residues. The CDR3 DNA reads TGCGCCAGCAGCCAAGTCGTGGGACAGGACCTATGGCGGAACACTGAAGCTTTCTTT. It codes for CASSQVVGQDLWRNTEAFF.

This chain links TRBV2 with TRBJ2-3, with TRBD1 identical over 9 bases. CDR1 and CDR2 from the germline V gene are SNHLY and FYNNEI. The CDR3 totals 16 residues. V dropped 6 bases and J dropped 1; count of bases not matched to a gene: 8. The CDR3 loop is CASRRRTGVGTDTQYF. CDR3 nucleotides: TGTGCCAGCAGGAGAAGGACAGGGGTGGGCACAGATACGCAGTATTTT.